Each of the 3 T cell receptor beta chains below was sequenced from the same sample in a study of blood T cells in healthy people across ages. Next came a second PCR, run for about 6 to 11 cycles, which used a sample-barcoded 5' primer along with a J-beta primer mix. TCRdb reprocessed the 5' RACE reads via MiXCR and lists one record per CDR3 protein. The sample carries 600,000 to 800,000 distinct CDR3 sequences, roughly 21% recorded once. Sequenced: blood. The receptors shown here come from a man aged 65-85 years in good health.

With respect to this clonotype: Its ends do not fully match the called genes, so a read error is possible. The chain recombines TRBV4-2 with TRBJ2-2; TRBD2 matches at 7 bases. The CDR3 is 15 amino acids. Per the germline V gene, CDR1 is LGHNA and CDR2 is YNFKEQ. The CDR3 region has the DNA TGTACCAGCAGCCAACCAGGACTAGAGGGGGGGGAGCTGTTTTTT. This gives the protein CTSSQPGLEGGELFF.

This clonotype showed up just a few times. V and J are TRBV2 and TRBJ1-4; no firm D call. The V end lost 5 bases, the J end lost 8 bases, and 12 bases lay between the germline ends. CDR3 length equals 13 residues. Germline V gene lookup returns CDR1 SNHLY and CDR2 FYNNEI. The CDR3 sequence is CASSPPGLEKLFF. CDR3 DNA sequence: TGTGCCAGCAGTCCCCCGGGCTTAGAAAAACTGTTTTTT.

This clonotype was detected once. CDR3 amino acids: CASNDNPYNEQFF. The CDR3 coding sequence is TGTGCCAGCAACGATAACCCCTACAATGAGCAGTTCTTC. The chain joins TRBV2 to TRBJ2-1, with unresolved D. V lost 7 bases and J 2 bases, leaving 9 bases between the germline ends. The length of the CDR3 is 13 residues. Germline V gene sequence: CDR1 SNHLY, CDR2 FYNNEI.